Presented here are 23 T cell receptor beta chains from one specimen sequenced in a study of cytomegalovirus exposure and HLA in healthy donors. The PCR was carried out with 60 Vbeta primers and 13 Jbeta primers. The protocol was immunoSEQ multiplex PCR, while the TCRdb copy is restricted to in-frame clones and leaves out a portion. The sample has roughly 140,000 clones, about 70% seen once. The sequenced material came from PBMCs. The receptors originated from a man aged 18 to 30 in good health and CMV-seronegative.

This chain links TRBV9 with TRBJ1-2; weak D call: TRBD1 (6 bases). Per the germline V gene, CDR1 is SGDLS and CDR2 is YYNGEE. This CDR3 is 14 amino acids long. Between the trimmed V and J ends, which lost 4 bases and 1 base, there was a span of 11 bases. The CDR3 region has the DNA TGTGCCAGCAGCCCCCCACAGGGTAACTATGGCTACACCTTC. As protein: CASSPPQGNYGYTF.

In DNA, the CDR3 is TGTGCCAGCCAGGCCTTTTGGGGACAGGGTGACAATGAGCAGTTCTTC. This sequence encodes CASQAFWGQGDNEQFF. J is TRBJ2-1 and V is TRBV18, with 9 bases matching TRBD1. This CDR3 contains 16 residues. Germline V gene lookup returns CDR1 KGHSH and CDR2 LQKENI. With V trimmed by 8 bases and J by 5 bases, 13 bases remained unmatched.

V is TRBV11-2 and J is TRBJ2-7; a weak D match, TRBD2 (5 bases). This CDR3 is built from 14 residues. Trimming removed 5 bases from V and 4 bases from J, with 15 bases in between. Germline CDR1 reads SGHAT; CDR2 reads FQNNGV. The chain's CDR3 is CASSQRRAAYEQYF. In DNA form, the CDR3 reads TGTGCCAGCAGCCAACGGCGGGCGGCTTACGAGCAGTACTTC.

The chain couples TRBV19 to TRBJ1-4; D may be TRBD1 (6 bases). Germline-derived CDR1 and CDR2 are LNHDA and SQIVND (reference sequence). V lost 6 bases and J 5 bases, leaving 16 bases between the germline ends. The CDR3 covers 15 residues. The CDR3 sequence is CASRLQGRGNEKLFF. CDR3 in DNA: TGTGCCAGTAGGTTACAAGGGAGGGGGAATGAAAAACTGTTTTTT.

The J gene is TRBJ2-5, the V gene TRBV11-2; D uncertain. The CDR3 totals 15 residues. V lost 1 base and J lost 2, with 11 bases in between. Germline CDR1 reads SGHAT; CDR2 reads FQNNGV. This CDR3 is CASSLGGLVQETQYF. The CDR3 DNA reads TGTGCCAGCAGCTTAGGAGGCCTCGTACAAGAGACCCAGTACTTC.

This sequence joins TRBV19 and TRBJ2-7; D call uncertain. V was clipped by 3 bases and J by 0 bases, with 12 bases between them. The CDR3 loop spans 15 amino acids. Germline assignment: CDR1 LNHDA and CDR2 SQIVND (reference sequence). The CDR3 nucleotides are TGTGCCAGTAGTATTGCAGTAATCAGCTCCTACGAGCAGTACTTC. Translated: CASSIAVISSYEQYF. The variable domain in full, completed from reference TRBV19 and TRBJ2-7, reads DGGITQSPKYLFRKEGQNVTLSCEQNLNHDAMYWYRQDPGQGLRLIYYSQIVNDFQKGDIAEGYSVSREKKESFPLTVTSAQKNPTAFYLCASSIAVISSYEQYFGPGTRLTVT.

V and J are TRBV4-1 and TRBJ2-7; 9 bases agree with TRBD2. V dropped 3 bases and J dropped 1; count of bases not matched to a gene: 4. The CDR3 has 15 residues. The germline gives CDR1 MGHRA, CDR2 YSYEKL. DNA of the CDR3: TGCGCCAGCAGCCAGCTAGCGGGGATTTCCTACGAGCAGTACTTC. It codes for CASSQLAGISYEQYF.

The chain combines TRBV4-2 with TRBJ2-7, with 7 bases fitting TRBD1. The ends lost 0 bases at V and 2 bases at J; junction bases unmatched: 4. This CDR3 has 15 amino acids. CDR1 is LGHNA, CDR2 YNFKEQ, per germline. Here the CDR3 DNA reads TGTGCCAGCAGCCAAGATTGGGGACAGACCTACGAGCAGTACTTC. It specifies CASSQDWGQTYEQYF.

CDR3 residues: CASSALAGAYEQYF. The CDR3 nucleotides are TGTGCCAGCAGCGCACTAGCGGGGGCCTACGAGCAGTACTTC. The chain is built from TRBV5-4 and TRBJ2-7; 11 bases align to TRBD2. With 4 bases clipped from V and 2 bases from J, the junction kept 2 bases outside the gene matches. Germline-derived CDR1 and CDR2 are SGHNT and YYREEE (reference sequence). There are 14 residues in the CDR3. The variable domain in full, completed from reference TRBV5-4 and TRBJ2-7, reads ETGVTQSPTHLIKTRGQQVTLRCSSQSGHNTVSWYQQALGQGPQFIFQYYREEENGRGNFPPRFSGLQFPNYSSELNVNALELDDSALYLCASSALAGAYEQYFGPGTRLTVT.

In its sample, this clone was seen once. The chain carries TRBV7-9 and TRBJ1-5; D is undetermined. Germline V gene lookup returns CDR1 SEHNR and CDR2 FQNEAQ (reference sequence). The ends were cut back, 5 bases at V and 0 bases at J, with 5 bases in the middle. The CDR3 extends over 13 amino acids. In DNA form, the CDR3 reads TGTGCCAGCAGCGAGGGTAGCAATCAGCCCCAGCATTTT. Protein: CASSEGSNQPQHF.

V usage is TRBV27 and J usage is TRBJ1-4; 7 bases map to TRBD1. The V segment lost 4 bases and the J segment 7 bases; nucleotides outside the gene matches: 9. CDR1 MNHEY and CDR2 SMNVEV come from the germline V gene (reference sequence). There are 15 residues in the CDR3. The DNA of the CDR3 is TGTGCCAGCAGTTCCCGCCCCGGGACAGTTGAAAAACTGTTTTTT. Amino acids: CASSSRPGTVEKLFF.

For this clone: Within the sample, other DNA sequences also encode this same CDR3. The J gene is TRBJ2-5, the V gene TRBV4-1; 8 nucleotides match TRBD1. The CDR3 consists of 16 residues. Unmatched junction bases numbered 6, after V lost 1 base and J lost 2 bases. CDR1 is MGHRA and CDR2 is YSYEKL in the germline V gene. CDR3 bases: TGCGCCAGCAGCCAAGGAGACAGGGGACCTCAAGAGACCCAGTACTTC. This encodes CASSQGDRGPQETQYF.

This chain connects TRBV5-4 to TRBJ1-2; D is possibly TRBD1 (5 bases). Germline lookup yields CDR1 SGHNT and CDR2 YYREEE (reference sequence). Trimming shortened V by 0 bases and J by 11 bases, and 14 bases separated the two germline ends. The CDR3 runs 13 residues. CDR3 residues: CASSLAGAGLYTF. CDR3 sequence (DNA): TGTGCCAGCAGCTTGGCCGGAGCAGGGCTTTACACCTTC.

The chain uses TRBV13 and TRBJ2-1; a weak D match, TRBD2 (6 bases). V lost 1 base and J lost 4, with 14 bases in between. This CDR3 is 16 amino acids long. From germline, CDR1 is PRHDT and CDR2 FYEKMQ (reference sequence). The CDR3 protein is CASSLDGGRLYNEQFF. As DNA, the CDR3 is TGTGCCAGCAGCTTAGATGGGGGGAGGCTTTACAATGAGCAGTTCTTC.

This clone was found a few times. The chain links TRBV29-1 to TRBJ2-7, with D unresolved. The CDR3 runs 13 residues. CDR1 and CDR2 from the germline V gene are SQVTM and ANQGSEA. Trimming took off 0 bases at V and 2 bases at J, with 8 bases between the two ends. CDR3 nucleotide sequence: TGCAGCGTTGAAGATCCCAGAACCTACGAGCAGTACTTC. It is translated as CSVEDPRTYEQYF.

V usage is TRBV28 and J usage is TRBJ2-5, with TRBD1 as a possible D gene (6 bases). This CDR3 is 15 amino acids long. Germline V lookup: CDR1 MDHEN, CDR2 SYDVKM. V lost 5 bases and J lost 4, with 17 bases in between. The CDR3 loop reads CASSPDRNLPETQYF. The CDR3 coding sequence is TGTGCCAGCAGTCCTGACAGGAACCTCCCAGAGACCCAGTACTTC.

The chain is built from TRBV19 and TRBJ1-4; TRBD1 is a possible D gene (5 bases). V was cut by 1 base and J by 2 bases, with 17 bases left in between. This CDR3 has 18 residues. CDR1 and CDR2 (germline): LNHDA, SQIVND (reference sequence). The CDR3 here is CASSIGWGDSSTNEKLFF. The CDR3 coding sequence is TGTGCCAGTAGTATAGGATGGGGCGATTCTTCGACTAATGAAAAACTGTTTTTT.

The chain joins TRBV13 to TRBJ2-1, with 15 nucleotides matching TRBD2. CDR3 size: 17 residues. The germline V gene encodes CDR1 PRHDT and CDR2 FYEKMQ (reference sequence). Trimming removed 4 bases from V and 10 bases from J; junction bases left unmatched: 11. As DNA, the CDR3 is TGTGCCAGCAGCTCAGAGCCGGGACTAGCGGGAGGTACGGAGCAGTTCTTC. Amino acids: CASSSEPGLAGGTEQFF.

This chain joins TRBV19 and TRBJ1-1; 7 nucleotides match TRBD1. V was pared by 8 bases and J by 3 bases, with 6 bases of the junction left unmatched. CDR1 is LNHDA, CDR2 SQIVND, per germline (reference sequence). The CDR3 loop spans 13 amino acids. Here the CDR3 DNA reads TGTGCCAGTGCGATAGACAGGGACACTGAAGCTTTCTTT. Amino acids: CASAIDRDTEAFF.

The V gene is TRBV4-1, the J gene TRBJ1-4; D might be TRBD1 (6 bases). This CDR3 region has 15 residues. Trimming left V 0 bases short and J 1 base short, with 6 bases between. Germline assignment: CDR1 MGHRA and CDR2 YSYEKL. This CDR3 reads CASSQDRGTNEKLFF. The CDR3 nucleotides are TGCGCCAGCAGCCAAGACAGGGGAACTAATGAAAAACTGTTTTTT.

The CDR3 DNA is TGTGCCAGCAGCTGGGACAGGGATGTTGAGCAGTACTTC. Encoded protein: CASSWDRDVEQYF. The V gene is TRBV5-5, the J gene TRBJ2-7; 9 nucleotides align to TRBD1. Germline V gene lookup returns CDR1 SGHKS and CDR2 YYEKEE (reference sequence). The CDR3 sequence is 13 residues long. The V segment lost 3 bases and the J segment 7 bases; nucleotides outside the gene matches: 5.

The CDR3 DNA reads TGTGCCAGCAGCCTCCTCACCACTACTGAAGCTTTCTTT. Its translation is CASSLLTTTEAFF. V is TRBV14 and J is TRBJ1-1, with D unresolved. The V gene's germline CDR1 is SGHDN and CDR2 FVKESK. V lost 4 bases and J 5 bases, leaving 11 bases between the germline ends. The CDR3 runs 13 residues.

This clone was seen only once. The DNA of the CDR3 is TGTGCCTGGAGTGACAGGGGGCGGGGCTTCAATCAGCCCCAGCATTTT. Translating gives CAWSDRGRGFNQPQHF. The chain uses TRBV30 and TRBJ1-5; 9 nucleotides match TRBD1. Germline V lookup: CDR1 GTSNPN, CDR2 SVGIG (reference sequence). J lost 3 bases, V lost 1 base, and 7 bases had no gene match. This CDR3 comprises 16 residues.